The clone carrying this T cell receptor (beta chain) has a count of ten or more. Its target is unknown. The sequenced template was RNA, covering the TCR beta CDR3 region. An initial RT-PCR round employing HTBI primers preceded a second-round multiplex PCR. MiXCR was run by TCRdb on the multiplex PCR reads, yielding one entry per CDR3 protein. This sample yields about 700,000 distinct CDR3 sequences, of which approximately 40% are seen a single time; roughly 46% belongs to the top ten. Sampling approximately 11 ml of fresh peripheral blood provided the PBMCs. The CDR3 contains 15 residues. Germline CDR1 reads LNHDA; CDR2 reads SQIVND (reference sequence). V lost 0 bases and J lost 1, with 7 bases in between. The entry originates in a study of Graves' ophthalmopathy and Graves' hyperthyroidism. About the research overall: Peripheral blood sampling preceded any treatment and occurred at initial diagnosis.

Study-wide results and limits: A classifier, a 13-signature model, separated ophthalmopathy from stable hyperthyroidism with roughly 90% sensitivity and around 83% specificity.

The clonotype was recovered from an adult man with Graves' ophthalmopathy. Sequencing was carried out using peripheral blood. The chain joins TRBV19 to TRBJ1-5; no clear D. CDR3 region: CASSIEGMSNQPQHF. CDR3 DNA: TGTGCCAGTAGTATAGAGGGAATGAGCAATCAGCCCCAGCATTTT.